The 28 T cell receptor beta chains presented below share a single source sample, sequenced in a study of spatial heterogeneity in lung cancer. Indicated time point: sample taken at primary tumor resection. Tumor, nontumor lung or frozen PBMC supplied whole RNA, sequenced without sorting. A single record per CDR3 protein comes from TCRdb applying MiXCR to the 5' RACE reads. In the table there are tens of thousands of distinct CDR3 sequences, around 8.6% of which are singletons. Sequences were derived from PBMCs, sampled at surgery. The origin of the receptors is a male donor with early-stage non-small cell lung cancer.

The genes are TRBV29-1 and TRBJ1-2, with D unresolved. Germline V CDR1 and CDR2: SQVTM, ANQGSEA. The CDR3 has 12 residues. V was cut by 5 bases and J by 0 bases, with 7 bases left in between. CDR3 nucleotide sequence: TGCAGCGTTTCAGCGACTAACTATGGCTACACCTTC. This codes for CSVSATNYGYTF.

This clonotype came up many times. J is TRBJ1-1 and V is TRBV29-1; D is perhaps TRBD1 (6 bases). The length of the CDR3 is 11 residues. V lost 5 bases, J lost 10 bases, and 14 bases lay in between. Germline CDR1 reads SQVTM; CDR2 reads ANQGSEA. CDR3 amino acids: CSVLQGGGAFF. The CDR3 DNA is TGCAGCGTTTTACAGGGCGGAGGAGCTTTCTTT.

The V and J genes are TRBV6-5 and TRBJ1-6; 8 bases fit TRBD1. Germline lookup yields CDR1 MNHEY and CDR2 SVGAGI. The CDR3 contains 11 residues. With 8 bases clipped from V and 14 bases from J, the junction kept 5 bases outside the gene matches. The DNA of the CDR3 is TGTGCCAGCGGTAAGGGACAGGCCCTCCACTTT. Protein product: CASGKGQALHF.

This clonotype was detected ten times or more. The V call is TRBV4-3, the J call TRBJ2-5; possibly TRBD1 for D (5 bases). CDR3 length: 14 residues. Trimming took 0 bases from V and 4 from J, leaving 9 bases between them. The germline V gene has CDR1 LGHNA and CDR2 YSLEER. CDR3 in amino acids: CASSQDNRRETQYF. The DNA for the CDR3 is TGCGCCAGCAGCCAAGATAACAGGAGAGAGACCCAGTACTTC.

The chain has TRBV4-3 and TRBJ2-7; 10 bases are shared with TRBD2. Germline CDR1 is LGHNA and CDR2 is YSLEER. CDR3 size: 16 residues. The trim removed 0 bases at V and 6 bases at J, leaving 8 bases unmatched. The CDR3 spells CASSQDWQRGGLEQYF. The CDR3 bases are TGCGCCAGCAGCCAAGATTGGCAGCGGGGGGGCCTCGAGCAGTACTTC.

Only a few counts were recorded for this clonotype. The V call is TRBV20-1, the J call TRBJ2-1; maybe TRBD1 (5 bases). There are 14 residues in the CDR3. Germline assignment: CDR1 DFQATT and CDR2 SNEGSKA (reference sequence). The germline V and J ends were trimmed by 4 bases and 2 bases, with 12 bases remaining between them. For the CDR3, the DNA is TGCAGTGCTAACTGGCAGGGTCCCTACAATGAGCAGTTCTTC. The encoded protein is CSANWQGPYNEQFF.

This clonotype is medium-sized (0.01 to 0.1%) within its sample. The chain recombines TRBV11-2 with TRBJ2-7, with 7 bases identical to TRBD1. Germline values: CDR1 SGHAT, CDR2 FQNNGV. This CDR3 contains 14 residues. Losses at the gene ends were 2 bases for V and 2 bases for J; bases not matched to a gene: 3. This CDR3 reads CASSLLTGAYEQYF. CDR3 nucleotide sequence: TGTGCCAGCAGCTTACTTACAGGGGCCTACGAGCAGTACTTC.

This clonotype occurred many times. V usage is TRBV21-1 and J usage is TRBJ2-7; the table gives TRBD1 as D, unverified against the DNA. TRBV21-1 is a pseudogene. The CDR3 spans 14 residues. The CDR3 spells CASSKNQGEYEQYF. In DNA, the CDR3 is TGTGCCAGCAGCAAGAATCAAGGGGAATACGAGCAGTACTTC.

This clonotype occurred a few times. This chain uses TRBV20-1 with TRBJ1-5; D unclear. CDR1 and CDR2 from the germline V gene are DFQATT and SNEGSKA (reference sequence). This CDR3 spans 14 amino acids. The CDR3 here is CSPKAASDNQPQHF. CDR3 nucleotides: TGCAGCCCCAAGGCAGCGAGCGACAATCAGCCCCAGCATTTT.

V is TRBV20-1 and J is TRBJ1-5; D gene uncertain. The CDR3 spans 14 residues. Trimming took off 7 bases at V and 5 bases at J, with 18 bases between the two ends. In germline, CDR1 is DFQATT, CDR2 SNEGSKA (reference sequence). The CDR3 bases are TGCAGTGTGCCTGGGATCTCAGGCGATCAGCCCCAGCATTTT. This encodes CSVPGISGDQPQHF.

This clonotype was observed a handful of times. The rearrangement uses TRBV12-3 or TRBV12-4 and TRBJ1-5; 7 bases match TRBD1. The CDR3 runs 14 residues. J was trimmed by 1 base and V by 7 bases; bases with no gene match: 4. The DNA of the CDR3 is TGTGCCAGCACCTACAGGGGAAGCAATCAGCCCCAGCATTTT. Translated: CASTYRGSNQPQHF.

This clonotype was seen at least ten times. The V and J genes are TRBV21-1 and TRBJ1-4. TRBV21-1 has pseudogene status. The CDR3 has 15 amino acids. DNA of the CDR3: TGTGCCAGCAGCAATCGACTGAGGAGATATGAAAAACTGTTTTTT. Its translation is CASSNRLRRYEKLFF.

This clonotype has more than one count but fewer than ten. The CDR3 DNA reads TGCGCCAGCAGCCAAGATCCAGGGGGCCCAAGCACCCGCCTCAATGAGCAGTTCTTC. Translated, it gives CASSQDPGGPSTRLNEQFF. This chain uses TRBV4-3 with TRBJ2-1; 8 positions agree with TRBD1. The CDR3 is made up of 19 amino acids. V lost 0 bases and J lost 6; bases outside the gene matches: 16. The germline V gene has CDR1 LGHNA and CDR2 YSLEER.

The CDR3 protein is CSAESLLAGGTDTQYF. In DNA, the CDR3 is TGCAGTGCTGAAAGCCTTCTAGCGGGGGGCACAGATACGCAGTATTTT. This rearrangement joins TRBV20-1 to TRBJ2-3; TRBD2 aligns across 10 bases. Looked up from germline, CDR1 is DFQATT and CDR2 is SNEGSKA (reference sequence). The CDR3 contains 16 residues. The V gene end was trimmed by 5 bases and the J gene end by 1 base; junction bases not matched to a gene: 9.

This clonotype was observed a few times. This chain joins TRBV7-2 and TRBJ1-2; D gene ambiguous. The ends were cut back, 2 bases at V and 2 bases at J, with 6 bases in the middle. CDR1 SGHTA and CDR2 FQGNSA come from the germline V gene. The CDR3 totals 13 residues. This CDR3 reads CASSLTENYGYTF. In DNA form, the CDR3 reads TGTGCCAGCAGCTTAACAGAGAACTATGGCTACACCTTC.

The chain uses TRBV4-1 and TRBJ2-2, with D uncertain. Germline CDR1 MGHRA, CDR2 YSYEKL. The CDR3 covers 15 residues. The germline V and J ends were trimmed by 2 bases and 0 bases, with 7 bases remaining between them. CDR3 nucleotides: TGCGCCAGCAGCCAACCTACAACGAACACCGGGGAGCTGTTTTTT. Translation gives CASSQPTTNTGELFF.

This clonotype was counted many times. The chain is built from TRBV18 and TRBJ2-7; D ambiguous. Looked up from germline, CDR1 is KGHSH and CDR2 is LQKENI. The CDR3 totals 13 residues. The V and J ends lost 3 bases and 5 bases respectively, with 11 bases between them. The CDR3 bases are TGTGCCAGCTCACCGGGAAGGGCGCACGAGCAGTACTTC. Its protein product is CASSPGRAHEQYF.

V gene TRBV6-6 combines with J gene TRBJ1-1; 8 nucleotides agree with TRBD1. The V and J ends lost 6 bases and 1 base, in that order; junction bases with no gene match: 7. The CDR3 sequence is 15 residues long. Germline CDR1 MNHNY, CDR2 SVGAGI (reference sequence). As DNA, the CDR3 is TGTGCCAGCAGCCTAACCAGGGGGCAGAACACTGAAGCTTTCTTT. It translates to CASSLTRGQNTEAFF.

This clonotype has just a few counts. This sequence joins TRBV7-2 and TRBJ1-5; D not certain. The CDR3 sequence is 12 residues long. Germline CDR1 and CDR2: SGHTA and FQGNSA. The V end was cut by 8 bases, the J end by 9 bases, with 14 bases between. The CDR3 region is CASGQDRRPQHF. In DNA, the CDR3 is TGTGCCAGCGGCCAGGACCGACGGCCCCAGCATTTT.

The chain combines TRBV2 with TRBJ1-5, with D possibly TRBD1 on 5 matching bases. Germline-derived CDR1 and CDR2 are SNHLY and FYNNEI. Trimming pared 8 bases from V and 2 bases from J, leaving 10 bases between. The CDR3 consists of 13 residues. CDR3: CASGGTGNQPQHF. The CDR3 DNA reads TGTGCCAGCGGGGGGACCGGCAATCAGCCCCAGCATTTT.

The chain is built from TRBV6-2 or TRBV6-3 and TRBJ2-1, with 14 nucleotides matching TRBD2. With V trimmed by 5 bases and J by 7 bases, 10 bases remained unmatched. This CDR3 is built from 17 residues. The germline V gene encodes CDR1 MNHEY and CDR2 SVGEGT. The DNA of the CDR3 is TGTGCCAGCAGTACTACCGGGACTAGCGGGGGCAAAAATGAGCAGTTCTTC. It is translated as CASSTTGTSGGKNEQFF.

At least ten counts were recorded for this clonotype. This rearrangement joins TRBV7-9 to TRBJ2-5, with D unresolved. V lost 5 bases, J lost 5 bases, and 18 bases lay in between. This CDR3 contains 15 residues. Germline V CDR1 and CDR2: SEHNR, FQNEAQ (reference sequence). The CDR3 DNA follows: TGTGCCAGCAGCGCCTCGGGCAAGCCCGAGGAGACCCAGTACTTC. Its translation is CASSASGKPEETQYF.

This clonotype was found many times. The chain joins TRBV30 to TRBJ2-5, with 7 bases that match TRBD2. Losses at the gene ends were 2 bases for V and 2 bases for J; bases not matched to a gene: 5. The CDR3 contains 14 residues. In germline, CDR1 is GTSNPN, CDR2 SVGIG (reference sequence). The CDR3 sequence: CAWSPGGSQETQYF. The CDR3 DNA reads as TGTGCCTGGAGTCCCGGGGGGAGTCAAGAGACCCAGTACTTC.

This clonotype was counted ten times or more. The rearrangement joins TRBV4-2 to TRBJ1-2; D ambiguous. Germline V gene sequence: CDR1 LGHNA, CDR2 YNFKEQ. This CDR3 has 16 amino acids. V lost 2 bases to trimming and J lost 3 bases, with 16 bases between them. CDR3 protein: CASSQLWRNTDYGYTF. The CDR3 DNA sequence: TGTGCCAGCAGCCAATTGTGGCGAAACACGGACTATGGCTACACCTTC.

This clonotype was recorded at least ten times. V and J are TRBV20-1 and TRBJ2-3, with D possibly TRBD2 on 7 matching bases. CDR3 length: 15 amino acids. V lost 3 bases to trimming and J lost 1 base, with 14 bases between them. Looked up from germline, CDR1 is DFQATT and CDR2 is SNEGSKA (reference sequence). The CDR3 coding sequence is TGCAGTGCTAGCGGGGGGAAGGGGGGCACAGATACGCAGTATTTT. This sequence encodes CSASGGKGGTDTQYF.

This clonotype was seen ten or more times. The J gene is TRBJ2-7, the V gene TRBV5-5; TRBD1 matches at 9 bases. Germline values: CDR1 SGHKS, CDR2 YYEKEE (reference sequence). CDR3 length: 16 residues. Trimming took 0 bases from V and 4 from J; bases not matched to a gene: 8. The CDR3, as DNA: TGTGCCAGCAGCTTGGACAGGGGGCGCTTACAGTACGAGCAGTACTTC. Translated, it gives CASSLDRGRLQYEQYF. Variable domain in full (rest from reference TRBV5-5 and TRBJ2-7): DAGVTQSPTHLIKTRGQQVTLRCSPISGHKSVSWYQQVLGQGPQFIFQYYEKEERGRGNFPDRFSARQFPNYSSELNVNALLLGDSALYLCASSLDRGRLQYEQYFGPGTRLTVT.

The chain couples TRBV5-4 to TRBJ1-2, with 9 bases fitting TRBD1. Trimming took 6 bases from V and 10 from J; bases not matched to a gene: 7. Germline CDR1 SGHNT, CDR2 YYREEE (reference sequence). The CDR3 spans 12 residues. The CDR3: CASIGTGLVYTF. The CDR3 DNA reads TGTGCCAGCATCGGGACAGGGTTAGTCTACACCTTC.

The chain recombines TRBV23-1 with TRBJ2-5; the match to TRBD2 covers 8 bases. TRBV23-1 belongs to the ORF category, with a function that is uncertain. The CDR3 runs to 15 residues. V trimming: 3 bases; J trimming: 5 bases; junction bases outside the gene matches: 8. The CDR3: CASSQPGTGGETQYF. The CDR3 region has the DNA TGCGCCAGCAGTCAGCCCGGGACGGGAGGGGAGACCCAGTACTTC.